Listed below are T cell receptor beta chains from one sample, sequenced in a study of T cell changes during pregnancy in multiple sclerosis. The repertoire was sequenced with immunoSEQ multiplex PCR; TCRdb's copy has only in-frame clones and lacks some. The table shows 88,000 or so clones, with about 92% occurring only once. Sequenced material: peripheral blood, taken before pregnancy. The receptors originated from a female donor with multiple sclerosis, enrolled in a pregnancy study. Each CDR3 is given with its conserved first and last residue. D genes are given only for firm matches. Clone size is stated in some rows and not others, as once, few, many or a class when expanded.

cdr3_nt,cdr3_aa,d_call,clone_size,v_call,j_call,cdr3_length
TGTGCCAGCAGCCAAGGGACATCGATTAATGGCTACACCTTC,CASSQGTSINGYTF,-,-,TRBV7-8,TRBJ1-2,14
TGTGCCAGCAGCGCCGGCGGGACAGGGACCTACAATGAGCAGTTCTTC,CASSAGGTGTYNEQFF,TRBD1,-,TRBV13,TRBJ2-1,16
TGTGCCAGCAGCAACGTCCCGGGACAGGGTGGAACTAATGAAAAACTGTTTTTT,CASSNVPGQGGTNEKLFF,TRBD1,-,TRBV5-4,TRBJ1-4,18
TGCGCCAGCAGCCAAGCCCAGGGCGAGTACGAGCAGTACTTC,CASSQAQGEYEQYF,-,-,TRBV4-1,TRBJ2-7,14
TGTGCCTGGAGTGTACTTGAGGATGAGCAGTTCTTC,CAWSVLEDEQFF,-,-,TRBV30,TRBJ2-1,12
TGTGCCAGCAGTTACTCGGCCGGGACAGGGACCTACGAGCAGTACTTC,CASSYSAGTGTYEQYF,TRBD1,-,TRBV6-5,TRBJ2-7,16
TGTGCCAGCAGGGGGACAGGGTCTTCTCGCTATGGCTACACCTTC,CASRGTGSSRYGYTF,TRBD1,-,TRBV19,TRBJ1-2,15
TGTGCCAGCAGCGCCGGGGGGAGTGGGGGTGGCCGGGCGGGCACTGAAGCTTTCTTT,CASSAGGSGGGRAGTEAFF,-,-,TRBV5-4,TRBJ1-1,19
TGCAGCGTCCAACAGGGGGAGGACACTGAAGCTTTCTTT,CSVQQGEDTEAFF,TRBD1,-,TRBV29-1,TRBJ1-1,13
TGTGCCAGCAGTCAAACTAGCGGAGGGAACCAAGAGACCCAGTACTTC,CASSQTSGGNQETQYF,TRBD2,-,TRBV7-3,TRBJ2-5,16
TGCGCCAGTTACCGGGACAGGGGGAATGAGCAGTTCTTC,CASYRDRGNEQFF,TRBD1,-,TRBV10-2,TRBJ2-1,13
TGTGCCAGCAGCTTAACGGGTGAGACAGATACGCAGTATTTT,CASSLTGETDTQYF,-,-,TRBV7-6,TRBJ2-3,14
TGCGCCAGCAGCTCCGGCGGTGAGCGGGGGAGGGAGACCCAGTACTTC,CASSSGGERGRETQYF,TRBD2,-,TRBV5-1,TRBJ2-5,16
TGTGCCAGCAGCTTGGCCAGGGGGCTTACAGATACGCAGTATTTT,CASSLARGLTDTQYF,TRBD1,-,TRBV5-4,TRBJ2-3,15
TGTGCCAGCAGCCGGGGGGGTGCCTACGAGCAGTACTTC,CASSRGGAYEQYF,TRBD2,-,TRBV5-4,TRBJ2-7,13
TGTGCCAGCAGCCCCGGGGGGAGAGACGAGCAGTACTTC,CASSPGGRDEQYF,TRBD2,-,TRBV13,TRBJ2-7,13
TGTGCCATCAGTTCTTTGGGGCAAGATACGCAGTATTTT,CAISSLGQDTQYF,-,-,TRBV10-3,TRBJ2-3,13
TGCGCCAGCAGCAAAGGGACAGCCTCCAATCAGCCCCAGCATTTT,CASSKGTASNQPQHF,TRBD1,-,TRBV5-1,TRBJ1-5,15
TGTGCCAGCAGCTCCCGGCGGGGGACCTACGAGCAGTACTTC,CASSSRRGTYEQYF,TRBD2,-,TRBV13,TRBJ2-7,14
TGTGCCAGCAGTGAAGCAAAGCGGGGGGGACTGGATACGCAGTATTTT,CASSEAKRGGLDTQYF,TRBD2,-,TRBV6-1,TRBJ2-3,16
TGTGCCAGCAGCTGGAGTACATCGAGGGATCCTAACGAGCAGTACTTC,CASSWSTSRDPNEQYF,-,-,TRBV5-5,TRBJ2-7,16
TGTGCCAGCAGCTTCGACAGAGACCTTGAAGCTTTCTTT,CASSFDRDLEAFF,-,-,TRBV7-9,TRBJ1-1,13
TGTGCCAGCAATTACGGACTGGAGGTAGCGGGGGGCCCACGGGGGGAGACCCAGTACTTC,CASNYGLEVAGGPRGETQYF,TRBD2,-,TRBV2,TRBJ2-5,20
TGTGCCAGCAGTGAGCTAAAGGGGGTTCGCAATCAGCCCCAGCATTTT,CASSELKGVRNQPQHF,-,-,TRBV6-1,TRBJ1-5,16
TGTGCCAGCAGCAACACAGGGGCCTATAGCAATCAGCCCCAGCATTTT,CASSNTGAYSNQPQHF,TRBD1,-,TRBV2,TRBJ1-5,16
TGTGCTAGTGGTTTAGGGCTAGCGGGGGTTGCAGATACGCAGTATTTT,CASGLGLAGVADTQYF,TRBD2,-,TRBV12-5,TRBJ2-3,16
TGTGCCAGCACTCCCCCGGGGCAAGAGACCCAGTACTTC,CASTPPGQETQYF,-,-,TRBV2,TRBJ2-5,13
-,CASILDSREGTEAFF,-,-,TRBV2,TRBJ1-1,15
TGTGCCAGCAGTTACCCGGGGAACACTGAAGCTTTCTTT,CASSYPGNTEAFF,-,-,TRBV6-5,TRBJ1-1,13
TGCGCCAGCAGCCCCAGACAGGGGGCTTTTACTGAAGCTTTCTTT,CASSPRQGAFTEAFF,TRBD1,once,TRBV5-1,TRBJ1-1,15
TGTGCCAGCAGTGTTAGTGATCAGGGGGCCCGGGGAACGCAGTATTTT,CASSVSDQGARGTQYF,TRBD1,-,TRBV2,TRBJ2-3,16
TGTGCCAGCAGCTTAGGGACAGGGGGCGTGAGCACTGAAGCTTTCTTT,CASSLGTGGVSTEAFF,TRBD1,once,TRBV11-2,TRBJ1-1,16
TGTGCCAGCAGTCCCTACAGGGCCGGGAACACTGAAGCTTTCTTT,CASSPYRAGNTEAFF,-,-,TRBV27,TRBJ1-1,15
TGTGCCAGCACCGTTGACAGGAGAGGGGGCAATCAGCCCCAGCATTTT,CASTVDRRGGNQPQHF,-,-,TRBV28,TRBJ1-5,16
TGTGCCAGCAGCCCCAAGGGGGGGCTCACAGATACGCAGTATTTT,CASSPKGGLTDTQYF,-,-,TRBV7-3,TRBJ2-3,15
TGTGCCAGCAGCTTAGTCCAGGGGAACTATGGCTACACCTTC,CASSLVQGNYGYTF,-,-,TRBV11-2,TRBJ1-2,14
TGTGCCAGTAGCCTCAGGGGGCTCGGGGGCGGGGAGCTGTTTTTT,CASSLRGLGGGELFF,TRBD1,-,TRBV19,TRBJ2-2,15
TGTGCCAGCAGCTTGATGTGGGGAGGCGGCTACACCTTC,CASSLMWGGGYTF,-,-,TRBV5-4,TRBJ1-2,13
TGTGCCAGCAGTCCCCGTGGGACAGGCGGTGACAGGGCTTTCTTT,CASSPRGTGGDRAFF,TRBD1,-,TRBV27,TRBJ1-1,15
TGTGCCAGCAGTGACCTGGAGCGGGGGGTTCTGTTCTTC,CASSDLERGVLFF,TRBD2,-,TRBV6-4,TRBJ2-1,13
TGTGCCAGCAGTTTGGAGGGAGGTTATGGCTACACCTTC,CASSLEGGYGYTF,-,-,TRBV28,TRBJ1-2,13
TGTGCCAGCAGCTCCCCGGGCAGGGTGGGATCAACTAATGAAAAACTGTTTTTT,CASSSPGRVGSTNEKLFF,-,-,TRBV27,TRBJ1-4,18
TGTGCCAGCAGCTTATCTAGGGGGGGAGCGGACAGGGCGTCTGAAGCTTTCTTT,CASSLSRGGADRASEAFF,TRBD1,-,TRBV7-6,TRBJ1-1,18
TGCGCCAGCAGCTTGAATGACGGGACAGCACCAGATGAAAAACTGTTTTTT,CASSLNDGTAPDEKLFF,TRBD1,-,TRBV5-1,TRBJ1-4,17
TGTGCCAGCAGTGCCTCGGGGGGGCTGGTCGGGGAGCTGTTTTTT,CASSASGGLVGELFF,TRBD2,-,TRBV2,TRBJ2-2,15
TGTGCCAGCAGCTTAGGGCGGTACTACGAGCAGTACTTC,CASSLGRYYEQYF,-,-,TRBV11-2,TRBJ2-7,13
TGCGCCAGCAGCTCCCCAGCGGGGATTAGCACAGATACGCAGTATTTT,CASSSPAGISTDTQYF,TRBD2,-,TRBV5-1,TRBJ2-3,16
TGTGCCAGCAAGACGCAGGGGGCCTTCGCTTTCTTT,CASKTQGAFAFF,TRBD1,-,TRBV6-1,TRBJ1-1,12
TGTGCCAGCAGCTTCTTAGGACAGGGTCCGGACGAGCAGTACTTC,CASSFLGQGPDEQYF,TRBD1,-,TRBV7-9,TRBJ2-7,15
TGTGCCAGCAGCCGGACTAGCGGGGTGACAGATACGCAGTATTTT,CASSRTSGVTDTQYF,TRBD2,-,TRBV7-6,TRBJ2-3,15
TGTGCCAGCAGCTTGGCCTTGCCGAGGACTAGCGGCACAGATACGCAGTATTTT,CASSLALPRTSGTDTQYF,TRBD2,-,TRBV5-6,TRBJ2-3,18
TGTGCCAGCAGCTTAGACCAGGGGCTCGACACTGAAGCTTTCTTT,CASSLDQGLDTEAFF,-,-,TRBV7-2,TRBJ1-1,15
TGTGCCAGCAGTGAAGCGCGGATCACCGGGGAGCTGTTTTTT,CASSEARITGELFF,-,-,TRBV2,TRBJ2-2,14
TGCGCCAGCACTCCGATTTTCCCGGGACTCCAGGGCGAGCAGTACTTC,CASTPIFPGLQGEQYF,-,once,TRBV10-1,TRBJ2-7,16
TGTGCCACCAGCAGAGGAGACTCTGGGGCCAACGTCCTGACTTTC,CATSRGDSGANVLTF,-,-,TRBV15,TRBJ2-6,15
TGTGCCACCACCGAGACAGCGAACACTGAAGCTTTCTTT,CATTETANTEAFF,-,-,TRBV6-5,TRBJ1-1,13
TGTGCCAGCAGCCAGAGCGGGGGGGCAAACAATGAGCAGTTCTTC,CASSQSGGANNEQFF,TRBD2,once,TRBV9,TRBJ2-1,15